This T cell receptor (beta chain) is drawn from a study of blood T cell repertoires in COVID-19. Study at large: From T cells, B-cell-depleted T cells, or PBMCs came the material, which was cDNA or gDNA.

Participant ages covered roughly 18 to 89 years across 24 US areas. Participant reports of clinical history set cohort assignment. The CDR3 loop spans 15 amino acids. V lost 2 bases to trimming and J lost 4 bases, with 14 bases between them. Per germline, CDR1 MNHEY and CDR2 SVGEGT. In the original processing: Reference gene primer amplification gave estimated nucleated cell counts. The repertoire was sequenced with immunoSEQ multiplex PCR; TCRdb's copy has only in-frame clones and lacks some. V, J and clone size derive from that table, while D and trimming were established from the DNA sequence. This table holds 270,000 or so clones, approximately 86% found once.

Sequencing was performed on PBMCs or T cells enriched from blood (not recorded which). This TCR derives from a young woman who had recovered from COVID-19. The chain uses TRBV6-2 or TRBV6-3 and TRBJ2-5, with a weak D call TRBD1 (6 bases). CDR3 sequence (DNA): TGTGCCAGCAGTTACGGGGCAGGGGAGAGAGAGACCCAGTACTTC. Protein sequence: CASSYGAGERETQYF.